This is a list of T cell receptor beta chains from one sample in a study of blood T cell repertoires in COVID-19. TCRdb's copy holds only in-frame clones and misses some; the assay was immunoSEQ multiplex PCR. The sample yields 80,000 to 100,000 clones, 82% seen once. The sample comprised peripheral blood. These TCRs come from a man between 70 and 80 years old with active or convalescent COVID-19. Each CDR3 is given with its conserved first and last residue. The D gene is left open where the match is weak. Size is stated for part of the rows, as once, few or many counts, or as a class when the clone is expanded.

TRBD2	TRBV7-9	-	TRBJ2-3	TGTGCCAGCAACCTCGGGGGGGTGTCAGATACGCAGTATTTT	CASNLGGVSDTQYF
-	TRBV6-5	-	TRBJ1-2	TGTGCCAGCAGTCCTTGGGACACTGACCTTTATGGCTACACCTTC	CASSPWDTDLYGYTF
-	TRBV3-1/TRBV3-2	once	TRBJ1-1	TGTGCCAGCAGCCGAGGAACGAACACTGAAGCTTTCTTT	CASSRGTNTEAFF
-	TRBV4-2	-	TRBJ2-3	TGTGCCAGCAGCCAAGATATAAGGGGAACAGATACGCAGTATTTT	CASSQDIRGTDTQYF
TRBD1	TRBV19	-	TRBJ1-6	TGTGCCAGTAGTATAGGGGACAGATTTAATAATTCACCCCTCCACTTT	CASSIGDRFNNSPLHF
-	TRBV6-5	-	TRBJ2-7	TGTGCCAGCAGTTACGCAGAGGACTACGAGCAGTACTTC	CASSYAEDYEQYF
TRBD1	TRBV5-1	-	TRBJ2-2	TGCGCCAGCAGCAAGACAGGGGTGGTCGGGGAGCTGTTTTTT	CASSKTGVVGELFF
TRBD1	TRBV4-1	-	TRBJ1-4	TGCGCCAGCAGCCCACAGGGGGTGGGGGCCCAAGGTATAAAACTGTTTTTT	CASSPQGVGAQGIKLFF
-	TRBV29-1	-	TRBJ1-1	TGCAGCGTGAACAGGGCAGGGGAAGCTTTCTTT	CSVNRAGEAFF
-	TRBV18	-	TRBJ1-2	TGTGCCAGCTCACCACCGGGGTCCCTCCAGGGGGGCTACACCTTC	CASSPPGSLQGGYTF
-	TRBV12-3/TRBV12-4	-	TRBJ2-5	TGTGCCAGCAGGGGAGCCGCTCAAGAGACCCAGTACTTC	CASRGAAQETQYF
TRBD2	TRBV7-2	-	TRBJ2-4	TGTGCCAGCAGTTCCACTAGCGGGGGGGGAGCCAAAAACATTCAGTACTTC	CASSSTSGGGAKNIQYF
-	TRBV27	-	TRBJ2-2	TGTGCCAGCCTGTCCAGGCACACCGGGGAGCTGTTTTTT	CASLSRHTGELFF
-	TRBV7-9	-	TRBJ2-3	TGTGCCAGCAGCCAGAACGCTAGGTCCCCAGCGCAGTATTTT	CASSQNARSPAQYF
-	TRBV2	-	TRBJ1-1	TGTGCCAGCAAAAGTGAGACTGAAGCTTTCTTT	CASKSETEAFF
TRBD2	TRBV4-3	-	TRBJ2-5	TGCGCCAGCAGCCAAGGGACTAGCGGGGGGATCGAGACCCAGTACTTC	CASSQGTSGGIETQYF
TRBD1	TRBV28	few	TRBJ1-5	TGTGCCAGCAATGAGGGGACAGGGGTGATTCAGCCCCAGCATTTT	CASNEGTGVIQPQHF
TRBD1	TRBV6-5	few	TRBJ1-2	TGTGCCATCAAGACAGGGGGCTTAGGCGGCTACACCTTC	CAIKTGGLGGYTF
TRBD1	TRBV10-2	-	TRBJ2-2	TGCGCCAGCAGTGAGAGTCGAGGGGGCCGAGGGGAGCTGTTTTTT	CASSESRGGRGELFF
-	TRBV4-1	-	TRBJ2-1	TGCGCCAGCAGCCAAGGACAGGCCTACAATGAGCAGTTCTTC	CASSQGQAYNEQFF
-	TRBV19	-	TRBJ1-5	TGTGCCAGTAGTATTCGTAGGGGTAGTCAGCCCCAGCATTTT	CASSIRRGSQPQHF
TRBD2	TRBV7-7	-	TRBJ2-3	TGTGCTAGCAGCAGAACTAGCGGGGTGTGGACAGATACGCAGTATTTT	CASSRTSGVWTDTQYF
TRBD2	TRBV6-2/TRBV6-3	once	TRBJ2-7	TGTGCCAGCAGTTACTCGACTAGCGGGGACTTCTCCTACGAGCAGTACTTC	CASSYSTSGDFSYEQYF
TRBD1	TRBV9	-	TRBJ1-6	TGTGCCAGCAGCGCCTTCGGGACAGGGGGCAATTCACCCCTCCACTTT	CASSAFGTGGNSPLHF